This T cell receptor (beta chain) was sequenced in a study of T cell responses to AZD1222 COVID-19 vaccine listed by TCRdb under 2021. General notes on the study: Because spike-specific TCR depth and breadth did not differ between the two schedules, AZD1222 recipients who got a second dose at roughly 4 weeks were pooled with those who got a second dose at roughly 12 weeks. A total of 233 trial participants underwent TCR sequencing, of whom about 210 had received two doses of AZD1222 and some 25 had received two doses of the MenACWY control vaccine. Trial participants were enrolled by age into subgroups of 18-55, 56-69 and 70-plus years, and around 140, 26 and 57 TCR-sequenced participants, respectively, were included in these subgroups.

Reading from cysteine to phenylalanine, the CDR3 counts 13 amino acids. Just the 39-base CDR3 DNA is kept, in frame starting at base 1. V is clipped by 2 bases and J by 6 bases, and the sequence between their germline boundaries is 8 bases long. The germline V gene provides CDR1 MDHEN and CDR2 SYDVKM. The label giving this sample's time point can be read as: baseline before first vaccination. Vaccinee samples were obtained from the UK trials COV001 and COV002, which included a single-blind randomized controlled phase 2/3 trial of AZD1222 (ChAdOx1 nCoV-19) in healthy adults. Trial participant PBMC samples were collected at day 0 and day 28 after the second dose for TCRbeta chain sequencing. The sample holds a few counts of this clone. The antigen it recognizes is unknown. No quality values exist for individual bases; no much larger clone is one base distant. The CDR3 regions of human TCRbeta chains were subjected to immunosequencing. On the study's bioinformatics: TCRs in the repertoires were matched against a reference library of SARS-CoV-2-specific TCRs that had been generated with the MIRA antigen-specificity platform. Breadth was defined as the fraction of unique TCRs that were SARS-CoV-2-associated. Depth was defined as the fraction of total T cells that were SARS-CoV-2-associated. Using the MIRA data, every spike-specific TCR was mapped to the spike region that the TCR reacted to and assigned to either a CD4 or a CD8 class. Log10-transformed breadth and depth values were compared by one-way ANOVA with Sidak's multiple comparisons tests. TCRdb took this table from immuneACCESS and kept in-frame rearrangements with V and J called. Such tables lack part of the clones; where checked against another copy, unresolved V genes explain under half of the gap, and the rest is unexplained. V and J calls and clone size are given by that table; D and trimming were obtained from the DNA. This sample comprises about 150,000 clones, over 75% of them detected only once. 1.4% to 1.5% of the sample is taken by the ten largest.

Here is what the overall study found, with its caveats: After two AZD1222 doses, spike-specific TCR breadth and depth were significantly higher than at day 0 and than in MenACWY recipients. Reportedly, close to half of the unique spike-specific TCRs recognized epitopes lying outside the regions that are mutated in the B.1.351 and B.1.1.7 variants. The whole spike protein was spanned by vaccine-associated CD4 TCRs, and dominant responses were seen in regions 160-218 and 743-854. No day 14 peak-response samples were available, so repertoires were characterized only after the peak T cell response. Only a handful of AZD1222 recipients were SARS-CoV-2 seropositive at baseline, limiting conclusions about previously exposed vaccinees. Most participants were white British and females outnumbered males, and the authors suggested that clonal diversity may have been underestimated. In the small 56-69-year group, the increase in depth fell short of significance, most likely because of low power.

The chain couples TRBV28 to TRBJ1-5, with the D gene too uncertain to name. The specimen comprised peripheral blood, sampled on day 0 of AZD1222 vaccination. The receptor comes from an adult in good health. The CDR3 here reads CASSLGLSQPQHF. The DNA sequence is TGTGCCAGCAGTTTAGGGTTAAGTCAGCCCCAGCATTTT. The reference TRBV28 and TRBJ1-5 proteins fill in what lies around the CDR3, so the full variable domain reads DVKVTQSSRYLVKRTGEKVFLECVQDMDHENMFWYRQDPGLGLRLIYFSYDVKMKEKGDIPEGYSVSREKKERFSLILESASTNQTSMYLCASSLGLSQPQHFGDGTRLSIL.